This T cell receptor (beta chain) was found in a study of blood T cell repertoires in COVID-19 (TCRdb year 2020). Some background on the complete study: Samples from collaborators originated in the United States, Italy and Spain and spanned both the acute and convalescent phases of COVID-19. The material from the prospective study consisted of cDNA or gDNA derived from T cells, B-cell-depleted T cells, or PBMCs. The dataset comprised deeply sampled blood TCRbeta repertoires from subjects exposed to, actively infected with, or recovered from COVID-19. A freely available public database, intended as a resource for researchers studying the immune response to SARS-CoV-2, is where the repertoires were released. Samples were obtained from the ongoing ImmuneRACE study (first 160 participants) and from over a thousand subjects provided by 6 global collaborators. The sample metadata nearly always contained a de-identified subject ID, COVID-19 status, age in years and sex. HLA class I and class II types, where available, came from metadata supplied by the sample provider rather than from assay-based typing. Overall study outcomes, separate from this receptor: How much clinical and demographic metadata was included differed by source and by participant, and the metadata was provided uncurated.

Cut back by 10 bases and 5 bases, the V and J ends lie 27 bases apart. From cysteine to phenylalanine, the CDR3 is 16 amino acids long. The sequence is cut down to CDR3 DNA, 48 bases in frame from base 1. According to the germline V gene, CDR1 reads SGHRS and CDR2 reads YFSETQ. As concerns this clone: Its antigen target is currently unknown. Per-base qualities were not stored, and no clone one base away is much larger.

TCRbeta CDR3 regions were amplified from genomic DNA by means of the immunoSEQ Assay, a bias-controlled multiplex PCR. Per the authors' processing: The number of nucleated cells in each sample was estimated from the amplification of reference gene primers within the assay. Sequence reads were collapsed and filtered to measure the absolute abundance of every unique TCRbeta CDR3 rearrangement. For each sample, productive Simpson clonality was calculated by taking the square root of Simpson's diversity index across productive rearrangements. TCRdb provides this immuneACCESS table in a form limited to in-frame rearrangements. Some clones are lacking; in checked studies, under half of them reflect an unresolved V gene, and why the rest are absent is not known. The D gene and trimming were derived from the DNA, and the V and J assignments and clone size from that table. The sample table records some 150,000 clones; 84% of these occur just once. Over 8% of the sample is in the top ten clones.

Each collaborating institution followed its own protocols to collect whole blood in K2EDTA tubes. Collaborator samples were shipped for TCRbeta analysis as frozen whole blood, isolated PBMCs, or DNA extracted from either sample type. This TCR derives from a woman aged 50 to 60 with acute or convalescent COVID-19. Sequenced input: peripheral blood. The sequence links TRBV5-1 to TRBJ2-5, and perhaps TRBD2 as D gene, on 6 matching bases. The base sequence is TGCGCCGGAAGAACCGTACCGGAGGGTGCCTGGGAGACCCAGTACTTC. Translated, this gives CAGRTVPEGAWETQYF.